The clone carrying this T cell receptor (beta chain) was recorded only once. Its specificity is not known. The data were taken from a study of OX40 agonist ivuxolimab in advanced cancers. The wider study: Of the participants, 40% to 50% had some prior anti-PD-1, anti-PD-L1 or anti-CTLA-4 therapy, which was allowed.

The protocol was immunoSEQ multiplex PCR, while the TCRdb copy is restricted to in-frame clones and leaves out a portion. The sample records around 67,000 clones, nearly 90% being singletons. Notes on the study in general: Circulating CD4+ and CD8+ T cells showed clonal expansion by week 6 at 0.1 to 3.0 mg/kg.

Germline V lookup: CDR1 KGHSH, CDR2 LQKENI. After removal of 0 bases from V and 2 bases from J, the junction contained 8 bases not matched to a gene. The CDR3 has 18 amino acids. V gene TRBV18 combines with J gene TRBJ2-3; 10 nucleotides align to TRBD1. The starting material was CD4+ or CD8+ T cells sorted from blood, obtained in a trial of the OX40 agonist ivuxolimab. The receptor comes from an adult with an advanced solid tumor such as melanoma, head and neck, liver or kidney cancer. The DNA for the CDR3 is TGTGCCAGCTCACCACCGCGGGGACAGGGGATTGTCACAGATACGCAGTATTTT. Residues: CASSPPRGQGIVTDTQYF.